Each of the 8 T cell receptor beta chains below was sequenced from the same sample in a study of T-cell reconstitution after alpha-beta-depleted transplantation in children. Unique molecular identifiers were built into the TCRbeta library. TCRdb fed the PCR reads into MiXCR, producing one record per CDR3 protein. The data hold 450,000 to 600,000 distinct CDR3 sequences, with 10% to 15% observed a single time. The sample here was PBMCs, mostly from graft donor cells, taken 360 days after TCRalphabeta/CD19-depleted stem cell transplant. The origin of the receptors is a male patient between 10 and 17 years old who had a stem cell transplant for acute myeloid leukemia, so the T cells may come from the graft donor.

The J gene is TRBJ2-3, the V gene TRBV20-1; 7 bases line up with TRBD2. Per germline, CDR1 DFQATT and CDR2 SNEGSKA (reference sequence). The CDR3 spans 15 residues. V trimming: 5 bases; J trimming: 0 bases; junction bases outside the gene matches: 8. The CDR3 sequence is CSAEWGGVSTDTQYF. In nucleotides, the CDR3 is TGCAGTGCTGAGTGGGGGGGGGTTAGCACAGATACGCAGTATTTT.

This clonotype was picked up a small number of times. CDR3: CASSPQGTPYEQYF. The CDR3 nucleotides are TGTGCCAGCAGTCCACAGGGGACCCCATACGAGCAGTACTTC. The chain carries TRBV12-3 or TRBV12-4 and TRBJ2-7, with 7 positions matching TRBD1. The CDR3 runs to 14 residues. V shed 5 bases, J shed 4 bases, and the junction held 8 bases outside the gene matches.

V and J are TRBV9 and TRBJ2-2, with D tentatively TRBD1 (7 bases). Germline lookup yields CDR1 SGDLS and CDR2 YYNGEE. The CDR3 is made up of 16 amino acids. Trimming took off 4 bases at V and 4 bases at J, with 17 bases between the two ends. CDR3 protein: CASSPRWQGGTGELFF. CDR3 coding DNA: TGTGCCAGCAGCCCCCGGTGGCAGGGGGGCACCGGGGAGCTGTTTTTT.

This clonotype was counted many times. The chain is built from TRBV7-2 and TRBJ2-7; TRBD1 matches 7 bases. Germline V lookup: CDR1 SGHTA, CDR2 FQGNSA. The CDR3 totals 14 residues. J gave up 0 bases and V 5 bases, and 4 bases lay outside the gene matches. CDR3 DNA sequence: TGTGCCAGCAGCCAGGACAGGACCTCCTACGAGCAGTACTTC. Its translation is CASSQDRTSYEQYF.

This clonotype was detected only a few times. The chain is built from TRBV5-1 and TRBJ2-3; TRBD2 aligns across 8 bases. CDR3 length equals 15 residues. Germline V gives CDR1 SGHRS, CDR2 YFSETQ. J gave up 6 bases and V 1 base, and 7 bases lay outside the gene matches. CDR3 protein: CASSLLNGRADTQYF. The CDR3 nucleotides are TGCGCCAGCAGCTTGTTAAACGGGAGGGCCGATACGCAGTATTTT.

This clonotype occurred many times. DNA of the CDR3: TGTGCCAGCAGCATTTATATTAGCGTGAACACTGAAGCTTTCTTT. Translated: CASSIYISVNTEAFF. The chain links TRBV6-2 or TRBV6-3 to TRBJ1-1, with no clear D. This CDR3 region has 15 residues. CDR1 MNHEY and CDR2 SVGEGT come from the germline V gene. V was trimmed by 6 bases and J by 0 bases, leaving 14 bases between them.

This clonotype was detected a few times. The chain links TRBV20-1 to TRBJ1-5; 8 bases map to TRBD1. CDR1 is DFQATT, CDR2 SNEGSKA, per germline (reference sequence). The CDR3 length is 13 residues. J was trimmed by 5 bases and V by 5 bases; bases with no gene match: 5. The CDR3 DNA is TGCAGTGCTCCGGACAGGGATTATCAGCCCCAGCATTTT. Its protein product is CSAPDRDYQPQHF.

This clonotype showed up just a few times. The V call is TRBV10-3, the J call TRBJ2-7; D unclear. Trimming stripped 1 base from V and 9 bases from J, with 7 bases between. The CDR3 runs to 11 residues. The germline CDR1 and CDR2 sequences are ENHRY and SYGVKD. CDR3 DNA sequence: TGTGCCATCAGTGAGTTTTCTCGGCAGTACTTC. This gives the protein CAISEFSRQYF.